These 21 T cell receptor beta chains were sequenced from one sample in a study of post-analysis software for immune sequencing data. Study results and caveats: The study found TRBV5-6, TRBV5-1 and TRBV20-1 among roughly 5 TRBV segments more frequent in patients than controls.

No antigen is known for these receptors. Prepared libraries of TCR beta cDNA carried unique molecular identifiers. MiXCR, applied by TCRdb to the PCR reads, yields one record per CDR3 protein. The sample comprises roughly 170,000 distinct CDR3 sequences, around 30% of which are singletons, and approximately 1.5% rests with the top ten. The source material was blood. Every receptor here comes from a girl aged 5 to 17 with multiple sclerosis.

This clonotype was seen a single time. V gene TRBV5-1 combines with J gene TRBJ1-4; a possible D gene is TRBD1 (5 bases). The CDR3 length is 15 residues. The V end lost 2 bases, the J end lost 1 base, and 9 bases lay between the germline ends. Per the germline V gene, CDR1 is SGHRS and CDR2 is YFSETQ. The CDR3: CASSFDGGTNEKLFF. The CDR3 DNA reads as TGCGCCAGCAGCTTCGACGGGGGAACTAATGAAAAACTGTTTTTT.

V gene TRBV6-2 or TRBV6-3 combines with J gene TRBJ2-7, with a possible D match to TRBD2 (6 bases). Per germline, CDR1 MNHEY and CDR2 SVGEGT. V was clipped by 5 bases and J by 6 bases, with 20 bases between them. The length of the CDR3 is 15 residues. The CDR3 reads CASSHVRSSGREQYF. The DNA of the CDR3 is TGTGCCAGCAGTCACGTTCGGAGTAGCGGTCGCGAGCAGTACTTC.

The CDR3 DNA is TGCGCCAGCAGCTTCGACGGACGGCCGTCGTGGGAGCAGTACTTC. This gives the protein CASSFDGRPSWEQYF. This chain uses TRBV5-1 with TRBJ2-4; possible D gene TRBD2, 5 bases. Germline CDR1 SGHRS, CDR2 YFSETQ. Trimming took 2 bases from V and 13 from J, leaving 22 bases between them. The CDR3 has 15 residues.

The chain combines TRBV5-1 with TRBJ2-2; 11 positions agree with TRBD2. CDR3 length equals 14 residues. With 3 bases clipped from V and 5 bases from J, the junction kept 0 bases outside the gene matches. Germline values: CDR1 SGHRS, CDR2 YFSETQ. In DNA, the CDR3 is TGCGCCAGCAGCTGGACTAGCGGGACCGGGGAGCTGTTTTTT. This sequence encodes CASSWTSGTGELFF.

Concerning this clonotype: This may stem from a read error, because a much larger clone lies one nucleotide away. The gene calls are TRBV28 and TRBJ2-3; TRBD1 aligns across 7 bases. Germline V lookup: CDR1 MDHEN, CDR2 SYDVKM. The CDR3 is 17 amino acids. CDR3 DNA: TGTGCCAGCAGTTTCTATCATTCAGACAGGGTCGTGGATACGCGGTATTTT. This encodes CASSFYHSDRVVDTRYF.

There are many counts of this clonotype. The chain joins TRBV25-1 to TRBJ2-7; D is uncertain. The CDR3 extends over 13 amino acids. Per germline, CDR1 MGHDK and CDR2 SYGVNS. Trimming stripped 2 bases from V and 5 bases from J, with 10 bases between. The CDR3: CASSEAQGHEQYF. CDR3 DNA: TGTGCCAGCAGTGAAGCCCAAGGGCACGAGCAGTACTTC.

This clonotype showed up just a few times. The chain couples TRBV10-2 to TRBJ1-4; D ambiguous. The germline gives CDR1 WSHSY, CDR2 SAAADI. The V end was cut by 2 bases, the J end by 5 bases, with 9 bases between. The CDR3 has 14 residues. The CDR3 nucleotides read TGCGCCAGCAGTGAGGGGCGGGTCAATGAAAAACTGTTTTTT. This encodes CASSEGRVNEKLFF.

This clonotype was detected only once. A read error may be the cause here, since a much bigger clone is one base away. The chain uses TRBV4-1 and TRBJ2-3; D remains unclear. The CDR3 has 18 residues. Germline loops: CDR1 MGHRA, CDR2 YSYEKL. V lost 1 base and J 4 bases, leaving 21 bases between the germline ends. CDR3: CASSQVAAAALYADTQYF. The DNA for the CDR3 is TGCGCCAGCAGCCAAGTGGCGGCAGCCGCTCTTTACGCAGATACGCAGTATTTT.

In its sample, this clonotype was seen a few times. CDR3 residues: CASTPLRVPSSYNEQFF. The CDR3 DNA reads TGTGCCAGCACCCCCCTCAGGGTCCCTAGCTCCTACAATGAGCAGTTCTTC. This chain connects TRBV12-3 or TRBV12-4 to TRBJ2-1, with a weak D call TRBD1 (5 bases). The CDR3 has 17 residues. Trimming removed 7 bases from V and 0 bases from J, with 19 bases in between.

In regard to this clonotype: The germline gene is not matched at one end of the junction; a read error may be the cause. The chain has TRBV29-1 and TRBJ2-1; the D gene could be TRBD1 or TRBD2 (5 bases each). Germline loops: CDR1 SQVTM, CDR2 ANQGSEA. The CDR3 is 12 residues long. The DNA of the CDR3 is TGCAGCGTGGAAGGGACCAACAATGAGCAGTTCTTC. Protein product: CSVEGTNNEQFF.

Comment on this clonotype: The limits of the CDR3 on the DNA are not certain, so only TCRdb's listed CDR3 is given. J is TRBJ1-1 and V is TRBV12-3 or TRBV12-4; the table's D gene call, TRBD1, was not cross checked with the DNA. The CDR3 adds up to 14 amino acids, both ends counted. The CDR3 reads CASILGRANTEAFF.

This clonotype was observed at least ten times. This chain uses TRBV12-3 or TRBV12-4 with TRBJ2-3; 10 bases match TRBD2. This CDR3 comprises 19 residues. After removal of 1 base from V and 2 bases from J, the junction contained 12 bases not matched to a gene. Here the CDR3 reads CASSLETLPTSGYTDTQYF. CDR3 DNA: TGTGCCAGCAGTTTAGAAACCTTGCCGACTAGCGGGTACACAGATACGCAGTATTTT.

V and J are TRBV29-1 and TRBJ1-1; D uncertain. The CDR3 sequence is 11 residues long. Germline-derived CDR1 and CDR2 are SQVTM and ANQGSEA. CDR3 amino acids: CGASGSTEAFF. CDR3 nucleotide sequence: TGCGGAGCATCGGGGAGCACTGAAGCTTTCTTT.

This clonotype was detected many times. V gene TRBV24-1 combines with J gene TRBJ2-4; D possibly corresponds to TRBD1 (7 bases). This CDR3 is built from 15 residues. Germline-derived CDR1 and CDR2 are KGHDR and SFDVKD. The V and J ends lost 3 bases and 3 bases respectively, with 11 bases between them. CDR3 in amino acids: CATSDDREDKNIQYF. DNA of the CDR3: TGTGCCACCAGTGATGACAGGGAGGACAAAAACATTCAGTACTTC.

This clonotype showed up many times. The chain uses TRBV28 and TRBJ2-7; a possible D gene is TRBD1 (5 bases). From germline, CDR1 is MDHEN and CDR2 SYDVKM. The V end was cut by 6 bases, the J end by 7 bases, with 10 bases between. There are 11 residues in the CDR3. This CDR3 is CASSPKGEQYF. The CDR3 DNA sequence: TGTGCCAGCAGCCCTAAGGGGGAGCAGTACTTC.

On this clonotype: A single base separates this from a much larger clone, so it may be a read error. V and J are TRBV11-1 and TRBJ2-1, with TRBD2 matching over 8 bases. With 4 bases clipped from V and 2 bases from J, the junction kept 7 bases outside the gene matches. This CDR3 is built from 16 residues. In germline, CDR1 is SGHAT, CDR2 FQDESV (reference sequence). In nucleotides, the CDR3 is TGTGCCAGCAGCTGGCGACTAGCGAGGACCTACAATGAGCAGTTCTTC. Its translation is CASSWRLARTYNEQFF.

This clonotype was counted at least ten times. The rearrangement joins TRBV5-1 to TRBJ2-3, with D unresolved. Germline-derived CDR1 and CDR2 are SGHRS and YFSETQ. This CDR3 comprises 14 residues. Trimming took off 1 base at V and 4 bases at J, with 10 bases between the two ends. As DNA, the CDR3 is TGCGCCAGCAGCTTGAGGTGGGCGGCAGATACGCAGTATTTT. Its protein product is CASSLRWAADTQYF.

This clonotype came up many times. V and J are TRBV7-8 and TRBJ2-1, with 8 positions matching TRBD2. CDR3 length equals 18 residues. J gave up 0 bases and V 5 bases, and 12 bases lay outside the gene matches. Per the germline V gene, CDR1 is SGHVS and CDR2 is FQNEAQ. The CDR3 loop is CASSARVAGTSSYNEQFF. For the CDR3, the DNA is TGTGCCAGCAGCGCCCGGGTAGCCGGGACTAGCTCCTACAATGAGCAGTTCTTC.

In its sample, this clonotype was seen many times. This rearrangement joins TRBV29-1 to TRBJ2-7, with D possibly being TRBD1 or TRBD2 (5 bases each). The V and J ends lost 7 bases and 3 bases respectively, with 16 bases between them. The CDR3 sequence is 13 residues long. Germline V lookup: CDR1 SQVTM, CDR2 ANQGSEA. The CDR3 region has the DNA TGCAGCGCTGCCGGGACGACCCGCTACGAGCAGTACTTC. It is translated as CSAAGTTRYEQYF.

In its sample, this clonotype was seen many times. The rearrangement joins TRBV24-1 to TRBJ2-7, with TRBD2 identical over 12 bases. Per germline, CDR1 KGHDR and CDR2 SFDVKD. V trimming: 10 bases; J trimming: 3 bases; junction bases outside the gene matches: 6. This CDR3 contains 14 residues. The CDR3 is CATCRLAGVYEQYF. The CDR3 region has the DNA TGTGCCACATGCCGACTAGCGGGAGTCTACGAGCAGTACTTC.

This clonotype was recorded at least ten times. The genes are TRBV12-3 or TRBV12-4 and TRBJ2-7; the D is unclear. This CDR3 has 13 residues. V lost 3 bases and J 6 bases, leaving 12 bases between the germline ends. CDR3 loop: CASSFMGSTEQYF. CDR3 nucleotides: TGTGCCAGCAGTTTCATGGGGTCAACCGAGCAGTACTTC.